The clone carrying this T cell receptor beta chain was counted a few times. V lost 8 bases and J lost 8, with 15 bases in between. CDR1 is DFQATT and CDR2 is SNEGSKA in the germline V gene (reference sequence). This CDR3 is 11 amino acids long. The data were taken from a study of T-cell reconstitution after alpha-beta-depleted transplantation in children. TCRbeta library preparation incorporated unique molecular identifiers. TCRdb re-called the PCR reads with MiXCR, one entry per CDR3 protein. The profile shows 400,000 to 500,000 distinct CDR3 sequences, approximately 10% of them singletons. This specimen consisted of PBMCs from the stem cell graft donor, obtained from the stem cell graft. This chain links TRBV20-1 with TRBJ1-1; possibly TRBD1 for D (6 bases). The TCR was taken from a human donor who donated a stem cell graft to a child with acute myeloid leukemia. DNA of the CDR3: TGCAGTACTTCACAGGGATTCGAAGCTTTCTTT. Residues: CSTSQGFEAFF.